This T cell receptor (beta chain) emerged from a study of blood T cell repertoires in COVID-19. At the level of the study: The study drew acute and convalescent COVID-19 samples from the United States, Italy and Spain.

In the original processing: Reference gene primer amplification gave nucleated cell count estimates. Sequencing was performed with immunoSEQ multiplex PCR; in TCRdb, only in-frame clones are kept and a portion is missing. D and trimming come from the DNA, and the V and J calls and clone size come from that table. This table holds 150,000 to 200,000 clones, around 80% found once. CDR1 is SQVTM, CDR2 ANQGSEA, per germline. There are 12 residues in the CDR3. V was clipped by 5 bases and J by 2 bases, with 8 bases between them. Material for sequencing was peripheral blood. The receptor was derived from a woman aged 80 or over with acute or convalescent COVID-19. V and J are TRBV29-1 and TRBJ2-3, with TRBD2 as a possible D gene (5 bases). CDR3 nucleotide sequence: TGCAGCGTTACCGGGGACACAGATACGCAGTATTTT. It specifies CSVTGDTDTQYF.